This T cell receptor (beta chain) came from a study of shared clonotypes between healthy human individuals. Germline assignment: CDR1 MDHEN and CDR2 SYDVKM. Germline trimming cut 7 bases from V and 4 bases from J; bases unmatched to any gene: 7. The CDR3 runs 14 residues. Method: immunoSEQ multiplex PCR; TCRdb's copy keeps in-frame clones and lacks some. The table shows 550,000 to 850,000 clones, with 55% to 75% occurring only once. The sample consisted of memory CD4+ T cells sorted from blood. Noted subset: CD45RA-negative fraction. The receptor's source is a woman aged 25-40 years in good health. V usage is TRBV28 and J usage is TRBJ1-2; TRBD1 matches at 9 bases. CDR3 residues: CASIMGQGFYGYTF. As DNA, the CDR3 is TGTGCCAGCATTATGGGACAGGGCTTCTATGGCTACACCTTC.